Each of the 12 T cell receptor beta chains below was sequenced from the same sample in a study of T cell repertoires in cytomegalovirus infection. No antigen has been identified for these receptors. TCRdb independently ran MiXCR on the reads; one entry per CDR3 protein. This table has around 750,000 distinct CDR3 sequences, about 31% appearing once. The sequencing used cultured CD8+ T cells from PBMCs, collected from culture after CMV antigen stimulation. The receptor source for this set is a human donor in good health (CMV status not recorded). Some clones in this sample may be carry-over from other donors' samples.

In its sample, this clonotype was seen a few times. The V call is TRBV4-2, the J call TRBJ1-1; D remains ambiguous. Germline-derived CDR1 and CDR2 are LGHNA and YNFKEQ. The germline V and J ends were trimmed by 4 bases and 4 bases, with 16 bases remaining between them. CDR3 size: 15 residues. The CDR3 bases are TGTGCCAGCAGCCCTGGGGTAGGGCCGGTCACTGAAGCTTTCTTT. Protein product: CASSPGVGPVTEAFF.

The chain combines TRBV27 with TRBJ1-2; maybe TRBD1 (6 bases). V was clipped by 10 bases and J by 6 bases, with 15 bases between them. The CDR3 totals 12 residues. Germline V gene lookup returns CDR1 MNHEY and CDR2 SMNVEV (reference sequence). The CDR3 DNA follows: TGTGCCACCGGACAGCGAGCTGATGGCTACACCTTC. Translation: CATGQRADGYTF.

Remarks on this clonotype: A much larger clone is a single base away; this may be a read error. The J gene is TRBJ2-5, the V gene TRBV7-6; D ambiguous. The CDR3 consists of 11 residues. CDR1 SGHVS and CDR2 FNYEAQ come from the germline V gene. The CDR3 DNA reads TGTACCAGCAGCCCCGAAGAGACCCAGTACTTC. It codes for CTSSPEETQYF.

In regard to this clonotype: A much bigger clone sits one base away, suggesting this may be a read error. The chain couples TRBV12-3 or TRBV12-4 to TRBJ1-1; D is perhaps TRBD1 (5 bases). This CDR3 has 13 residues. Trimming took 10 bases from V and 0 from J, leaving 12 bases between them. The DNA of the CDR3 is TGTGCCAACACTCGACAGTTGAACACTGAAGCTTTCTTT. Translated: CANTRQLNTEAFF.

The chain combines TRBV7-6 with TRBJ2-2, with 7 positions matching TRBD1. Germline assignment: CDR1 SGHVS and CDR2 FNYEAQ. The CDR3 is 15 amino acids. The junction had 10 bases not matched to a gene; V was cut back by 10 bases and J by 2 bases. CDR3 DNA: TGTGCCACCACACCGGGACAGCCAAACACCGGGGAGCTGTTTTTT. Its protein product is CATTPGQPNTGELFF.

This sequence joins TRBV11-2 and TRBJ1-2, with D hard to call. Germline V gives CDR1 SGHAT, CDR2 FQNNGV. This CDR3 has 17 residues. Trimming stripped 3 bases from V and 8 bases from J, with 25 bases between. As DNA, the CDR3 is TGTGCCAGCAGCTTTTGGAGGGCGGACGGTGGGGATGAGGGCTACACCTTC. This translates into CASSFWRADGGDEGYTF.

The CDR3 bases are TGTGCCAGCAGCTTAGACGGGGCCTCGGGAAACACCATATATTTT. Its translation is CASSLDGASGNTIYF. The rearrangement joins TRBV7-2 to TRBJ1-3, with D perhaps matching TRBD1 (5 bases). V was cut by 1 base and J by 4 bases, with 11 bases left in between. Germline CDR1 is SGHTA and CDR2 is FQGNSA. The CDR3 contains 15 residues.

The chain employs TRBV2 and TRBJ2-2; 7 bases line up with TRBD1. Trimming took 0 bases from V and 8 from J; bases not matched to a gene: 9. The CDR3 spans 16 residues. The germline CDR1 and CDR2 sequences are SNHLY and FYNNEI. CDR3 amino acids: CASSEALTGLSGELFF. The CDR3 DNA reads TGTGCCAGCAGTGAAGCGTTGACAGGGCTATCTGGGGAGCTGTTTTTT.

The rearrangement links TRBV9 to TRBJ1-6; possibly TRBD1 for D (5 bases). This CDR3 has 14 residues. Trimming removed 3 bases at V and 8 bases at J, with 12 bases between. Germline-derived CDR1 and CDR2 are SGDLS and YYNGEE. CDR3 nucleotides: TGTGCCAGCAGCGACGGGACGGCTTATTCACCCCTCCACTTT. Protein product: CASSDGTAYSPLHF.

The V and J genes are TRBV12-3 or TRBV12-4 and TRBJ2-7, with TRBD2 as a possible D gene (6 bases). Trimming removed 3 bases from V and 5 bases from J, with 14 bases in between. The CDR3 has 14 residues. CDR3 residues: CASSFGRGSDEQYV. Written as DNA, the CDR3 is TGTGCCAGCAGTTTTGGGCGGGGCTCGGACGAGCAGTACGTC.

This clonotype was counted between two and nine times. The CDR3: CASSYPGDFYNEQFF. DNA for the CDR3: TGTGCCAGCAGTTATCCAGGGGACTTTTACAATGAGCAGTTCTTC. The V call is TRBV28, the J call TRBJ2-1, with D perhaps given as TRBD1 or TRBD2 (6 bases each). Germline V lookup: CDR1 MDHEN, CDR2 SYDVKM. V was shortened by 4 bases and J by 4 bases, with 14 bases between the two germline ends. The CDR3 consists of 15 residues.

On this clonotype: A read error may be the cause here, since a much bigger clone is one base away. The rearrangement links TRBV7-6 to TRBJ2-3, with 8 bases matching TRBD1. The CDR3 runs to 15 residues. Germline CDR1 SGHVS, CDR2 FNYEAQ. The CDR3 loop is CVSSRGQGSTDTQYF. DNA for the CDR3: TGTGTCAGCAGTCGTGGACAGGGAAGCACAGATACGCAGTATTTT.